The source of this T cell receptor beta chain is a study of preoperative IRX-2 immunotherapy in early breast cancer. Assay: immunoSEQ multiplex PCR; the TCRdb copy retains only in-frame clones and omits some. The sample yields 35,000 to 50,000 clones, about 94% seen once. The CDR3 contains 15 residues. V shed 1 base, J shed 9 bases, and the junction held 7 bases outside the gene matches. Germline CDR1 is SGHVS and CDR2 is FQNEAQ. Treatment indicated: preoperative locoregional IRX-2 cytokine immunotherapy. The TCR sequence derives from a human donor with breast cancer. Sequencing was performed on tumor tissue, taken after IRX-2 immunotherapy. The chain employs TRBV7-8 and TRBJ2-1, with 9 bases aligning to TRBD2. The CDR3 loop reads CASSLVWAGGGEQFF. The CDR3 DNA is TGTGCCAGCAGCTTAGTCTGGGCGGGAGGGGGTGAGCAGTTCTTC.